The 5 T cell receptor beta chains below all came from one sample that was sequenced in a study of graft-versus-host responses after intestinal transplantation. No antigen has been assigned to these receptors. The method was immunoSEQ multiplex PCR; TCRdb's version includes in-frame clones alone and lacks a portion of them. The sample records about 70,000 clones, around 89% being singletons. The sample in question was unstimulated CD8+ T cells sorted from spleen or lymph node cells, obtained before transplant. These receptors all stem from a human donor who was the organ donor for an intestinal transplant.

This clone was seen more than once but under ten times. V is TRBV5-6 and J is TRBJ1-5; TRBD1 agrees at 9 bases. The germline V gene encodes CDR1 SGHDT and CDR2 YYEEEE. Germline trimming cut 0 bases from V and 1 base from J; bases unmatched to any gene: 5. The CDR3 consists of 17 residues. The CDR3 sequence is CASSLERTGESNQPQHF. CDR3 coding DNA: TGTGCCAGCAGCTTGGAACGGACAGGGGAAAGCAATCAGCCCCAGCATTTT.

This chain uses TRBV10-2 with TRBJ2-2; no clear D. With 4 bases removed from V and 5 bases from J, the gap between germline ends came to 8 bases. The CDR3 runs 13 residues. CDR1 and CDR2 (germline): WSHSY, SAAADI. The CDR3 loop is CASSVQETGELFF. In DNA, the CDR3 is TGCGCCAGCAGTGTCCAGGAAACCGGGGAGCTGTTTTTT.

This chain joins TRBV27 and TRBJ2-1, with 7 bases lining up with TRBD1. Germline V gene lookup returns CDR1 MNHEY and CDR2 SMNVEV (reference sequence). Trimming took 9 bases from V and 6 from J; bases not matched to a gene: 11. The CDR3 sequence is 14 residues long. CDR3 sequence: CASNPGQSTNEQFF. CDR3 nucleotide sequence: TGTGCCAGTAATCCGGGACAGTCAACCAATGAGCAGTTCTTC.

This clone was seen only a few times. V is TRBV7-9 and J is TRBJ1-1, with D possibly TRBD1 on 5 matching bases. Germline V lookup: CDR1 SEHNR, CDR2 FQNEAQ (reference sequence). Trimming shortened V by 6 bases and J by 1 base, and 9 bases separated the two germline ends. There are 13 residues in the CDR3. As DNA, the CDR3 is TGTGCCAGCAGGACGGGGGAGAACACTGAAGCTTTCTTT. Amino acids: CASRTGENTEAFF.

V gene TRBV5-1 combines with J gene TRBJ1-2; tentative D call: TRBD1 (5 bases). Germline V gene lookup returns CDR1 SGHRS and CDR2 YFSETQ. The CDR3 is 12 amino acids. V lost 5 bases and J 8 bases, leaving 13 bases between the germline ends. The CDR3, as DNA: TGCGCCAGCAGATGGGACGGAGGGGGCTACACCTTC. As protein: CASRWDGGGYTF.